The following is a T cell receptor (beta chain) sequence with its context. Method: immunoSEQ multiplex PCR; TCRdb's copy keeps in-frame clones and lacks some. The sample holds some 10,000 clones, over 99% seen once. These data originate in a study of monozygotic twins with cystic fibrosis. The V end was cut by 3 bases, the J end by 1 base, with 9 bases between. The CDR3 consists of 15 residues. Germline CDR1 reads LNHDA; CDR2 reads SQIVND (reference sequence). The receptor's source is a man between 18 and 29 years old with cystic fibrosis. The J gene is TRBJ2-2, the V gene TRBV19; D gene ambiguous. Sequenced sample: blood. This CDR3 reads CASSITGWNTGELFF. The CDR3 DNA is TGTGCCAGTAGTATCACCGGGTGGAACACCGGGGAGCTGTTTTTT.